The clone carrying this T cell receptor (beta chain) came up a few times. Its antigen is undetermined. The sample belongs to a study of cytotoxic CD8 clonotypes in ibrutinib-treated CLL. Study conclusions and caveats: An increase in clonality occurred at ibrutinib response, followed by a return toward baseline at progression.

The length of the CDR3 is 14 residues. Germline V CDR1 and CDR2: SGHRS, YFSETQ. Losses at the gene ends were 1 base for V and 8 bases for J; bases not matched to a gene: 5. The repertoire was sequenced with immunoSEQ multiplex PCR; TCRdb's copy has only in-frame clones and lacks some. The data hold 250,000 to 350,000 clones, with roughly three quarters observed a single time. The chain links TRBV5-1 to TRBJ2-1; 8 bases agree with TRBD1. Here the sequenced sample was PBMCs, taken at disease progression, from a patient treated with ibrutinib. This receptor was identified in a human donor with chronic lymphocytic leukemia. The DNA of the CDR3 is TGCGCCAGCAGCTTGTGGCAGGGGGCAGATGAGCAGTTCTTC. The encoded protein is CASSLWQGADEQFF. Complete variable domain (other parts from reference TRBV5-1 and TRBJ2-1): KAGVTQTPRYLIKTRGQQVTLSCSPISGHRSVSWYQQTPGQGLQFLFEYFSETQRNKGNFPGRFSGRQFSNSRSEMNVSTLELGDSALYLCASSLWQGADEQFFGPGTRLTVL.